This T cell receptor (beta chain) was observed in a study of early T cells in non-severe SARS-CoV-2 infection. A single record per CDR3 protein comes from TCRdb applying MiXCR to the 5' RACE reads. The table lists more than 50,000 distinct CDR3 sequences, under 15% of them singletons, with roughly 8.8% in the top ten. Germline V gene lookup returns CDR1 SGHAT and CDR2 FQNNGV. V shed 8 bases, J shed 1 base, and the junction held 11 bases outside the gene matches. This CDR3 comprises 16 residues. V usage is TRBV11-2 and J usage is TRBJ2-4, with 7 positions matching TRBD2. Sequenced material: whole blood, taken at baseline. The TCR comes from an adult who was a healthcare worker with PCR-confirmed SARS-CoV-2 infection or an uninfected control (not recorded which). The CDR3 here is CASSRGTTGAKNIQYF. The CDR3 DNA follows: TGTGCCAGCTCCCGGGGGACTACGGGGGCCAAAAACATTCAGTACTTC.